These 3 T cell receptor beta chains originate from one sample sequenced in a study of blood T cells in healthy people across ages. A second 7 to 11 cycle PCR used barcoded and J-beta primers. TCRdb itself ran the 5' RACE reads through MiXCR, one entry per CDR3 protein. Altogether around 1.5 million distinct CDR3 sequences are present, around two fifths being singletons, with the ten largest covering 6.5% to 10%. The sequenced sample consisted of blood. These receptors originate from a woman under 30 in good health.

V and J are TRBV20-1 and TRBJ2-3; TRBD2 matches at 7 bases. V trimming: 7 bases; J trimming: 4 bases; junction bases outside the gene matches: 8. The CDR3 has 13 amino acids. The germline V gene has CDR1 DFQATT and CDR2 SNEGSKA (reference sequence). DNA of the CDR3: TGCAGTGTCCCGTCTGCGGGAGCAGATACGCAGTATTTT. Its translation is CSVPSAGADTQYF.

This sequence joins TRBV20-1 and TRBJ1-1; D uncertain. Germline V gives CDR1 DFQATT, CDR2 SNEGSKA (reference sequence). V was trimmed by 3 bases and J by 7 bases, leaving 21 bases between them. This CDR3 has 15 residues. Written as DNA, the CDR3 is TGCAGTGCTAGCCTCGGGTCGGCCGGGTGGAGTGAAGCTTTCTTT. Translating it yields CSASLGSAGWSEAFF.

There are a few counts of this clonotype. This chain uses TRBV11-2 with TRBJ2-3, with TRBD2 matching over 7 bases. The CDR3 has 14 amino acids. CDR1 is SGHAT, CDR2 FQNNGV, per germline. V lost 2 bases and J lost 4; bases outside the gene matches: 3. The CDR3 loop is CASSLRLASDTQYF. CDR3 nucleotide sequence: TGTGCCAGCAGCTTAAGACTAGCCTCAGATACGCAGTATTTT.